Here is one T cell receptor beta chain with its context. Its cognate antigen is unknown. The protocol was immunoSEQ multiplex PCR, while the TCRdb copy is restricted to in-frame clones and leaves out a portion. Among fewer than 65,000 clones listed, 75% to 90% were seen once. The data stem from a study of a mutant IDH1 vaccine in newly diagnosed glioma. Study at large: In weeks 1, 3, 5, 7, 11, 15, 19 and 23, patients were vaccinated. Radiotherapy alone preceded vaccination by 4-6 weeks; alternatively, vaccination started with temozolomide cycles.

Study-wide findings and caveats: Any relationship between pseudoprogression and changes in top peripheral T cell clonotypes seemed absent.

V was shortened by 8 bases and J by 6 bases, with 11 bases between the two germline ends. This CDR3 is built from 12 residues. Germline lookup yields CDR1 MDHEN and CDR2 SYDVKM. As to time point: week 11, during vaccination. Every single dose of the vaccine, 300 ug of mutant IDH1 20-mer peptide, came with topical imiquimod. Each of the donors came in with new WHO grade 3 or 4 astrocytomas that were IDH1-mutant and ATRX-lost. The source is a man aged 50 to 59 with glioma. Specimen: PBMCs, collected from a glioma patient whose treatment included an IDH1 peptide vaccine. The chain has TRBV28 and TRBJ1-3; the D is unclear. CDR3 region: CASCPPQNTIYF. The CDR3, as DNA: TGTGCCAGCTGCCCCCCTCAAAACACCATATATTTT.